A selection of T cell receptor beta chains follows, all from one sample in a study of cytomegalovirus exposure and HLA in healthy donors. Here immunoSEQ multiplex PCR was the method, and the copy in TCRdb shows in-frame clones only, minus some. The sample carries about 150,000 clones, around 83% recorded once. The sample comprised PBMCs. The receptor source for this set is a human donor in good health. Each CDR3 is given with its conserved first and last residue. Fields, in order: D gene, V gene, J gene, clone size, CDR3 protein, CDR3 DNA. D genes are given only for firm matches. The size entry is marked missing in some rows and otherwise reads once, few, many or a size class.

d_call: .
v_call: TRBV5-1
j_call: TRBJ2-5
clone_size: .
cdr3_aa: CASRVAVQETQYF
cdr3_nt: TGCGCCAGCAGAGTGGCGGTACAAGAGACCCAGTACTTC

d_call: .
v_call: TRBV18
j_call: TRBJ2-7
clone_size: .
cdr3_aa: CASSPHPGSTYEQYF
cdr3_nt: TGTGCCAGCTCACCACATCCGGGGTCGACCTACGAGCAGTACTTC

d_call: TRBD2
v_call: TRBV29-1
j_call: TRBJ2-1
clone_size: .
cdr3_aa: CSVEGLAGPEQFF
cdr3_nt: TGCAGCGTTGAGGGACTAGCGGGACCTGAGCAGTTCTTC

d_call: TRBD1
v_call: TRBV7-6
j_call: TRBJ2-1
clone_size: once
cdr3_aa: CASSLTGGHNEQFF
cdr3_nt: TGTGCCAGCAGCTTAACAGGGGGTCACAATGAGCAGTTCTTC

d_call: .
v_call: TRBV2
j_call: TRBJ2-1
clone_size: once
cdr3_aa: CACGTDSYNEQFF
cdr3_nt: TGTGCCTGCGGGACAGACTCCTACAATGAGCAGTTCTTC

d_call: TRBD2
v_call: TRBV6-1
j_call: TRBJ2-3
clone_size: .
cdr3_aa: CASSEGKVAGGKGGTDTQYF
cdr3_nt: TGTGCCAGCAGTGAAGGGAAGGTAGCGGGAGGGAAAGGGGGCACAGATACGCAGTATTTT

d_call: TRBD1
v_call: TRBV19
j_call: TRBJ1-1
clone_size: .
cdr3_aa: CATLSRARDRENTEAFF
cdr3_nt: TGTGCCACTCTAAGCCGCGCACGGGACAGAGAGAACACTGAAGCTTTCTTT

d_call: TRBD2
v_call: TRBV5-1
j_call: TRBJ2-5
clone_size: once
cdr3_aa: CASSFLVGRAQETQYF
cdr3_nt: TGCGCCAGCAGCTTTTTGGTAGGGAGGGCACAAGAGACCCAGTACTTC

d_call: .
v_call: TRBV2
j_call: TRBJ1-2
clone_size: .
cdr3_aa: CATLGVRTGVGGYTF
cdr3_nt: TGTGCCACCCTAGGGGTCCGTACGGGGGTCGGTGGCTACACCTTC

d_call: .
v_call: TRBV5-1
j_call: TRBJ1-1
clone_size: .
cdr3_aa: CASSKLGPGAEAFF
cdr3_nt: TGCGCCAGCAGCAAGCTGGGGCCTGGAGCTGAAGCTTTCTTT

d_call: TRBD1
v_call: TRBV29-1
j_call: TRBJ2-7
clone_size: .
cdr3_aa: CSVVWTGSYEQYF
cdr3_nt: TGCAGCGTTGTCTGGACAGGGTCCTACGAGCAGTACTTC

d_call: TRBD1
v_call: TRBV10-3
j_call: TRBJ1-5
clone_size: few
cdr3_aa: CAISEDRDQPQHF
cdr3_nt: TGTGCCATCAGTGAGGACAGGGACCAGCCCCAGCATTTT

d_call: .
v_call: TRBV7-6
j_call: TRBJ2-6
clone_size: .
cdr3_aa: CASSSWEAGANVLTF
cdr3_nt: TGTGCCAGCAGCTCCTGGGAGGCCGGGGCCAACGTCCTGACTTTC

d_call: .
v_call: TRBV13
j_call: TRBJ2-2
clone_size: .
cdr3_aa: CASRESGLNTGELFF
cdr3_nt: TGTGCCAGCAGGGAGAGCGGGCTGAACACCGGGGAGCTGTTTTTT

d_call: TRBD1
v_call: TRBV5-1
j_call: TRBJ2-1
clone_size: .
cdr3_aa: CASRSRTGQGIVEQFF
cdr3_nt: TGCGCCAGCAGGTCAAGAACGGGACAGGGTATTGTTGAGCAGTTCTTC

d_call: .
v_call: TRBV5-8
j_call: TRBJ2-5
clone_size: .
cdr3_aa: CASSLVVAVQTQYF
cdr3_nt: TGTGCCAGCAGCCTTGTCGTGGCTGTGCAGACCCAGTACTTC

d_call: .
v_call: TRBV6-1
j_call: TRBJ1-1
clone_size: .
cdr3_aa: CASAGGHNTEAFF
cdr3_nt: TGTGCCAGCGCCGGGGGGCATAACACTGAAGCTTTCTTT

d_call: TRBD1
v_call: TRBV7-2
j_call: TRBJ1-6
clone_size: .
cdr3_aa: CASRPSTGTGTSPLHF
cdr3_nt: TGTGCCAGCAGGCCTTCGACCGGGACAGGGACCTCACCCCTCCACTTT

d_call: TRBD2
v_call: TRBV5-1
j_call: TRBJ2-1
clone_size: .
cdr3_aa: CASSLIGTSPADEQFF
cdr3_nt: TGCGCCAGCAGCTTAATAGGGACTAGCCCCGCAGATGAGCAGTTCTTC

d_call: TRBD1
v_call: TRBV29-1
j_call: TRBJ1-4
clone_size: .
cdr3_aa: CSVDAQGAFGKLFF
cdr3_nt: TGCAGCGTTGATGCACAGGGGGCGTTCGGGAAACTGTTTTTT

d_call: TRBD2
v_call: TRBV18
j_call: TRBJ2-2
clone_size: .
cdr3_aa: CASSPPRGGLGNTGELFF
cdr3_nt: TGTGCCAGCTCACCACCACGCGGGGGACTAGGGAACACCGGGGAGCTGTTTTTT

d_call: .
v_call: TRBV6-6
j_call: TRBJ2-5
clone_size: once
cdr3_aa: CASSYGTGETQYF
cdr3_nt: TGTGCCAGCAGTTACGGGACTGGAGAGACCCAGTACTTC

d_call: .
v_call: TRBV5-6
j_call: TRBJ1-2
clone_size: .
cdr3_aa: CASSLARGAYDYGYTF
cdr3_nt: TGTGCCAGCAGCTTGGCCCGGGGGGCGTACGACTATGGCTACACCTTC

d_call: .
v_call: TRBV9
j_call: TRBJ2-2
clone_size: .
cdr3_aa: CASSVPSEAPNTGELFF
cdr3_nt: TGTGCCAGCAGCGTACCCAGTGAGGCCCCGAACACCGGGGAGCTGTTTTTT

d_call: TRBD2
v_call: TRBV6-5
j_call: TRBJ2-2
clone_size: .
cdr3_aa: CASSSPQRGGRGELFF
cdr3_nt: TGTGCCAGCAGTTCCCCCCAACGGGGGGGCCGCGGGGAGCTGTTTTTT

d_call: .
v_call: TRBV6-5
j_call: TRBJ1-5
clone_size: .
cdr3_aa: CASSYAGVGNQPQHF
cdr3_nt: TGTGCCAGCAGTTACGCAGGGGTTGGCAATCAGCCCCAGCATTTT

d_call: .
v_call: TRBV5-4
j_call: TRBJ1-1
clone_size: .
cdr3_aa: CASSLWGGTEAFF
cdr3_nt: TGTGCCAGCAGCCTCTGGGGGGGAACTGAAGCTTTCTTT

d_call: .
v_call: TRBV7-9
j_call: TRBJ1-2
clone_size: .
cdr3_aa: CASSLVPGTGRRYGYTF
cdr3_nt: TGTGCCAGCAGCTTAGTCCCCGGTACAGGGAGACGTTATGGCTACACCTTC

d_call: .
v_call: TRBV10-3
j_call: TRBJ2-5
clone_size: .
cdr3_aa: CAISESTGRGTGTQYF
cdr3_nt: TGTGCCATCAGTGAGTCGACTGGTCGCGGGACTGGGACCCAGTACTTC

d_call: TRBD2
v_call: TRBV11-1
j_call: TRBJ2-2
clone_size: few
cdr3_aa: CASSLEGTSGYGELFF
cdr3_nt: TGTGCCAGCAGCTTAGAAGGGACTAGCGGGTATGGGGAGCTGTTTTTT

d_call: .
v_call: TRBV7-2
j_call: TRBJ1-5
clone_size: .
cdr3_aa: CASSSHGDQPQHF
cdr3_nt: TGTGCCAGCAGCTCCCACGGTGATCAGCCCCAGCATTTT

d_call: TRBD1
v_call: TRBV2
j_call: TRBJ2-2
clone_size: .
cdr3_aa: CASSVTGGGFFTGELFF
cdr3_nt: TGTGCCAGCAGCGTTACAGGGGGCGGGTTTTTCACCGGGGAGCTGTTTTTT

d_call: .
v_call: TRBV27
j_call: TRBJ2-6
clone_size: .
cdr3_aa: CASSQTVSGANVLTF
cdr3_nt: TGTGCCAGCAGTCAGACAGTCTCTGGGGCCAACGTCCTGACTTTC

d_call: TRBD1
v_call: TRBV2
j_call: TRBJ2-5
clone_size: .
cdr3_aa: CASSEAPGGETQYF
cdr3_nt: TGTGCCAGCAGTGAAGCCCCAGGGGGAGAGACCCAGTACTTC

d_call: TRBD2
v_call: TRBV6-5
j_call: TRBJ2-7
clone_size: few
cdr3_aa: CASSSLGTSFSYEQYF
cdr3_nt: TGTGCCAGCAGTTCTCTCGGGACTAGCTTCTCCTACGAGCAGTACTTC

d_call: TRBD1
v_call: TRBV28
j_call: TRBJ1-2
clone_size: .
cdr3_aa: CASSVRDSVYGYTF
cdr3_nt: TGTGCCAGCAGCGTCCGGGACAGTGTCTATGGCTACACCTTC

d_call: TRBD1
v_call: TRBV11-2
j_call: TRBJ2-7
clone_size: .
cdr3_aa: CASSTTGQGFEQYF
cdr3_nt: TGTGCCAGCAGCACAACGGGACAGGGCTTCGAGCAGTACTTC

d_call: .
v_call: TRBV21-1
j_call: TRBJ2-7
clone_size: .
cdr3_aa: CASSNGQGSSYEQYF
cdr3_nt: TGTGCCAGCAGCAACGGACAGGGGAGCTCCTACGAGCAGTACTTC

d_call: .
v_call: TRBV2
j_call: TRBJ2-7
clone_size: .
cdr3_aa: CASSLDLPRGDEQYF
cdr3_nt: TGTGCCAGCAGTCTAGACTTGCCAAGGGGTGACGAGCAGTACTTC

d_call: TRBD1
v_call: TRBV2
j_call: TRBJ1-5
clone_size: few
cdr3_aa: CASRGQGDNQPQHF
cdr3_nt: TGTGCCAGCAGGGGACAGGGAGACAATCAGCCCCAGCATTTT

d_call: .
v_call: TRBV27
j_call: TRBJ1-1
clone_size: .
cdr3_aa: CASSLSRALNTEAFF
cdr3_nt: TGTGCCAGCAGTTTATCGAGGGCCTTGAACACTGAAGCTTTCTTT

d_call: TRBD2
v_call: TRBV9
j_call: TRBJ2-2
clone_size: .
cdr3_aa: CASSAPLAGGTGELFF
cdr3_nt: TGTGCCAGCAGCGCCCCACTGGCGGGGGGCACCGGGGAGCTGTTTTTT

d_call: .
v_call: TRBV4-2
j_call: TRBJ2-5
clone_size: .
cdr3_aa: CASSQDPPYTTTPQTQYF
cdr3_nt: TGTGCCAGCAGCCAAGATCCCCCGTACACAACTACGCCCCAGACCCAGTACTTC

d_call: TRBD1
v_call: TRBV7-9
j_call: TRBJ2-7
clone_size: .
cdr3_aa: CASSFPGQGGYEQYF
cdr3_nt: TGTGCCAGCAGCTTTCCGGGACAGGGGGGCTACGAGCAGTACTTC

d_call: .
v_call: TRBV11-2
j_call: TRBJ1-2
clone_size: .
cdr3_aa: CASSLEDFNYGYTF
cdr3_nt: TGTGCCAGCAGCTTAGAGGACTTTAACTATGGCTACACCTTC

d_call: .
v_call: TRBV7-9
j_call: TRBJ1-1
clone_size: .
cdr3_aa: CASSFGQTNTEAFF
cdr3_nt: TGTGCCAGCAGCTTTGGACAGACGAACACTGAAGCTTTCTTT

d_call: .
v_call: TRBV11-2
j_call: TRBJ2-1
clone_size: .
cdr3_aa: CASMYGSSYNEQFF
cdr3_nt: TGTGCCAGCATGTACGGGAGCTCCTACAATGAGCAGTTCTTC

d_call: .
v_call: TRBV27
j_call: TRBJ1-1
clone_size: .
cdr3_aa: CASSLNPSRTRVTEAFF
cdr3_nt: TGTGCCAGCAGTTTAAACCCCTCCCGAACTCGAGTCACTGAAGCTTTCTTT

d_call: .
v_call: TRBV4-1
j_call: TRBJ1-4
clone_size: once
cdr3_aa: CASSRGQRNEKLFF
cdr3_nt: TGCGCCAGCAGCCGAGGACAGCGAAATGAAAAACTGTTTTTT

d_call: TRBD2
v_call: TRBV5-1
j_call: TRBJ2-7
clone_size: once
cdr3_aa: CASSLVLAGGNEQYF
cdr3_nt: TGCGCCAGCAGCTTGGTACTAGCGGGAGGCAACGAGCAGTACTTC

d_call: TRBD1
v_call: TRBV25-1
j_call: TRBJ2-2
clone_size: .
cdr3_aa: CASRPRGQTTGELFF
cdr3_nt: TGTGCCAGCAGGCCCAGGGGACAGACCACCGGGGAGCTGTTTTTT

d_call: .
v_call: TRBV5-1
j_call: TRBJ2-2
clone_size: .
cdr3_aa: CASSSSRDRELFF
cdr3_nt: TGCGCCAGCAGCTCATCAAGGGACAGGGAGCTGTTTTTT

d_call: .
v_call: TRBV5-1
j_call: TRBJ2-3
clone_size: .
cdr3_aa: CASSSGGSTDTQYF
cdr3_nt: TGCGCCAGCAGCTCTGGCGGTAGCACAGATACGCAGTATTTT

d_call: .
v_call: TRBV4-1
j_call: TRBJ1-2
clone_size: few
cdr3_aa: CASSQDRADGYTF
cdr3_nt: TGCGCCAGCAGCCAAGACAGGGCAGATGGCTACACCTTC

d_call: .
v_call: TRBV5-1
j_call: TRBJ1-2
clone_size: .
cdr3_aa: CASSSIGVQGWGYGYTF
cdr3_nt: TGCGCCAGCAGCTCGATAGGCGTACAGGGTTGGGGATATGGCTACACCTTC

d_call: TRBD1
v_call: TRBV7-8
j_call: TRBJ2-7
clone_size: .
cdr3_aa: CASSFDRGEQYF
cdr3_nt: TGTGCCAGCAGCTTTGACAGGGGCGAGCAGTACTTC